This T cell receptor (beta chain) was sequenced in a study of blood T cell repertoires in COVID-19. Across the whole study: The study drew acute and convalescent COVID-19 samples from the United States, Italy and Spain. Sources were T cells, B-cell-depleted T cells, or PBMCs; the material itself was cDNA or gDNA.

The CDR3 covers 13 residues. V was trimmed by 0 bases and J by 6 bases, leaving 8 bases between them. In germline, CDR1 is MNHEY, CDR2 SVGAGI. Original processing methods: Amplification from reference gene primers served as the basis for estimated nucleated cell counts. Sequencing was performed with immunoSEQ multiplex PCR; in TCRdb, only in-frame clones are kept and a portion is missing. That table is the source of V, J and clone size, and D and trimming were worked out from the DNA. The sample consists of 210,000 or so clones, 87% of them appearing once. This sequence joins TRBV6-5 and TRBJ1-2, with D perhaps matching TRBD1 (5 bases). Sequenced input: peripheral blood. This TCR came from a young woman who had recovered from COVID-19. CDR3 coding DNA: TGTGCCAGCAGTTACTCGGACAACGATGGCTACACCTTC. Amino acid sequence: CASSYSDNDGYTF.